The 9 T cell receptor beta chains below were found in one sample sequenced in a study of blood T cells in healthy people across ages. The authors ran a second PCR of about 6 to 12 cycles using a sample-barcoded 5' primer and a J-beta primer mix. TCRdb re-called the 5' RACE reads through MiXCR, storing one row per CDR3 protein. This table holds roughly 650,000 distinct CDR3 sequences, approximately 31% found once. The source material was blood. All receptors come from a woman older than 75 in good health.

This sequence joins TRBV4-1 and TRBJ1-4, with a possible D match to TRBD1 (5 bases). The CDR3 sequence is 16 residues long. Trimming took 0 bases from V and 4 from J, leaving 12 bases between them. Germline-derived CDR1 and CDR2 are MGHRA and YSYEKL. The CDR3 nucleotides read TGCGCCAGCAGCCAAGAACGGGGGACCGGTAATGAAAAACTGTTTTTT. It is translated as CASSQERGTGNEKLFF.

This clonotype was seen more than once but under ten times. One base away lies a much larger clone, so this may be a sequencing read error. The chain combines TRBV29-1 with TRBJ1-2; D is perhaps TRBD1 (6 bases). The CDR3 is made up of 13 amino acids. Germline V gene sequence: CDR1 SQVTM, CDR2 ANQGSEA. DNA for the CDR3: TGCGGCGTTGAGACCAGAGGGGGCTATGGCTACACCTTC. This encodes CGVETRGGYGYTF.

This clonotype was observed a few times. The chain has TRBV20-1 and TRBJ2-1; the D is unclear. V shed 3 bases and J shed 13 bases, with 25 bases lying between them. The CDR3 sequence is 15 residues long. Germline V lookup: CDR1 DFQATT, CDR2 SNEGSKA (reference sequence). CDR3 sequence reads: CSASKAETRQETQFF. CDR3 nucleotides: TGCAGTGCTAGTAAGGCAGAAACCCGCCAAGAGACCCAGTTCTTC.

This clonotype appeared many times. The chain recombines TRBV20-1 with TRBJ2-3; 7 positions match TRBD2. Trimming cost V 2 bases and J 6 bases; bases outside gene matches: 5. Germline lookup yields CDR1 DFQATT and CDR2 SNEGSKA (reference sequence). The CDR3 has 13 amino acids. The CDR3 sequence is CSARKTSIDTQYF. CDR3 in DNA: TGCAGTGCTAGAAAGACTAGCATCGATACGCAGTATTTT.

In its sample, this clonotype was seen many times. The chain joins TRBV29-1 to TRBJ2-3; D remains ambiguous. This CDR3 has 11 amino acids. CDR1 and CDR2 (germline): SQVTM, ANQGSEA. V lost 6 bases to trimming and J lost 0 bases, with 4 bases between them. The CDR3 coding sequence is TGCAGCGTCTCTAGCACAGATACGCAGTATTTT. Translated: CSVSSTDTQYF.

Turning to this clonotype: A much bigger clone sits one base away, suggesting this may be a read error. The rearrangement uses TRBV3-1 and TRBJ1-2; D is possibly TRBD1 (5 bases). CDR3 length equals 15 residues. Per germline, CDR1 LGHDT and CDR2 YNNKEL (reference sequence). DNA for the CDR3: TGTACCAGCAGCCAAGATCCGACAGCTCGCTATGGCTACACCTTC. As protein: CTSSQDPTARYGYTF.

In this sample, this clonotype turned up many times. V and J are TRBV11-3 and TRBJ2-1; tentatively, D is TRBD2 (5 bases). Trimming shortened V by 0 bases and J by 5 bases, and 11 bases separated the two germline ends. The germline CDR1 and CDR2 sequences are SGHNT and YENEEA. This CDR3 contains 15 residues. The CDR3 is CASSLDGIGDNEQFF. The CDR3 DNA reads as TGTGCCAGCAGCTTAGACGGGATTGGGGACAATGAGCAGTTCTTC.

This clonotype was detected many times. The chain combines TRBV20-1 with TRBJ2-7; TRBD2 aligns across 9 bases. After removal of 6 bases from V and 3 bases from J, the junction contained 12 bases not matched to a gene. The CDR3 runs to 15 residues. Germline assignment: CDR1 DFQATT and CDR2 SNEGSKA (reference sequence). The CDR3 reads CSAIRGRRGGYEQYF. In DNA form, the CDR3 reads TGCAGTGCGATTAGGGGGAGGCGGGGGGGCTACGAGCAGTACTTC.

This clonotype was counted many times. The V gene is TRBV12-3 or TRBV12-4, the J gene TRBJ2-1; D is unclear. V lost 6 bases to trimming and J lost 10 bases, with 10 bases between them. The CDR3 loop spans 11 amino acids. CDR3 residues: CASRRIVEQFF. DNA for the CDR3: TGTGCCAGCAGGCGCATCGTCGAGCAGTTCTTC.